The T cell receptor beta chain described here comes from a study of T-cell reconstitution after alpha-beta-depleted transplantation in children (dated by TCRdb to the mid-2010s). In terms of the full investigation: Using TCR repertoire profiling, the study followed T-cell immune reconstitution in a quantitative way in children after TCRalphabeta/CD19-depleted allogeneic hematopoietic cell transplantation.

The investigation overall reported the following: Over the following months the frequencies of hyperexpanded clones went down, and after one year T-cell counts and TCRbeta diversity were mostly credited to newly produced T cells. The apparently early alphabetaT-cell count recovery about two months after transplant was reportedly dependent on only several hundred rapidly expanded clones derived from non-depleted graft cells. In some patients, high TCRbeta diversity at day 60 was attributed to recipient T cells and intrathymic progenitors that had survived conditioning.

This clonotype was recorded many times. The antigen it binds to is not known. No base-level quality is on record; no much larger clone is a single base apart. This sample's treatment or condition label indicates: allogeneic hematopoietic cell transplantation with graft depleted of TCRalphabeta T cells and CD19 B cells. TCRalphabeta/CD19-depleted allogeneic hematopoietic cell grafts were given to the transplant recipients, all of whom were children. Here V drops 1 base and J drops 0 bases, and the junction holds 6 bases not matched to any gene. CDR3 length: 17 amino acids, cysteine to phenylalanine. CDR3 DNA only is kept here, 51 bases in frame from base 1. Library generation was performed with PCR. Sequencing was carried out with an Illumina HiSeq 2500. Molecular barcoding was employed in the preparation of TCR libraries, with unique molecular identifiers being used to normalize TCRbeta repertoire quantification. The raw public data were reprocessed by TCRdb itself: fastp quality trimming at Q25, MiXCR clonotype calling, in-frame beta chains only. Here each entry gathers all rows of one CDR3 protein and keeps the most common genes and DNA. Across this sample there are about 300,000 distinct CDR3 sequences, with over 7% seen only once. Of the sample, around 9.8% is held by the ten largest clones.

Material: peripheral blood, obtained 360 days after TCRalphabeta/CD19-depleted stem cell transplant. This receptor was taken from a female patient between 2 and 15 years old who had a stem cell transplant for Fanconi anemia, so the T cells may come from the graft donor. This sequence uses TRBV12-3 or TRBV12-4 and TRBJ2-3, with TRBD2 matching 8 junction bases. The CDR3 is CASSLGGGRTSTDTQYF. The nucleotides read TGTGCCAGCAGTTTAGGCGGGGGGCGGACTAGCACAGATACGCAGTATTTT.